Presented here are 5 T cell receptor beta chains from one specimen sequenced in a study of blood T cell repertoires in COVID-19. Sequencing used immunoSEQ multiplex PCR; TCRdb keeps in-frame clones, though not all of them. The sample consists of fewer than 400,000 clones, around nine tenths of them appearing once. Source material: PBMCs or T cells enriched from blood (not recorded which). These receptors were taken from a woman aged 45-65 years who had recovered from COVID-19.

The chain has TRBV27 and TRBJ1-3, with D possibly matching TRBD1 (5 bases). V was clipped by 6 bases and J by 2 bases, with 8 bases between them. The germline CDR1 and CDR2 sequences are MNHEY and SMNVEV (reference sequence). The CDR3 sequence is 13 residues long. The chain's CDR3 is CASRTTAGNTIYF. The DNA for the CDR3 is TGTGCCAGCAGGACGACAGCTGGAAACACCATATATTTT.

This rearrangement joins TRBV19 to TRBJ2-7, with D perhaps matching TRBD1 (6 bases). The germline V and J ends were trimmed by 3 bases and 5 bases, with 20 bases remaining between them. CDR1 LNHDA and CDR2 SQIVND come from the germline V gene (reference sequence). The length of the CDR3 is 16 residues. CDR3 sequence reads: CASSIMLTGARDEQYF. In DNA form, the CDR3 reads TGTGCCAGTAGTATCATGTTGACAGGAGCTCGAGACGAGCAGTACTTC. Filled out from reference TRBV19 and TRBJ2-7, the complete variable domain reads DGGITQSPKYLFRKEGQNVTLSCEQNLNHDAMYWYRQDPGQGLRLIYYSQIVNDFQKGDIAEGYSVSREKKESFPLTVTSAQKNPTAFYLCASSIMLTGARDEQYFGPGTRLTVT.

The CDR3 spells CASSQKGQTYEQYF. The CDR3 nucleotides are TGTGCCAGCAGCCAAAAGGGACAGACCTACGAGCAGTACTTC. The chain couples TRBV4-2 to TRBJ2-7, with TRBD1 identical over 7 bases. Germline V CDR1 and CDR2: LGHNA, YNFKEQ. V was clipped by 2 bases and J by 2 bases; unmatched bases: 3. This CDR3 comprises 14 residues.

This clone has only a few counts. This chain uses TRBV5-1 with TRBJ1-6; no definite D call. Germline loops: CDR1 SGHRS, CDR2 YFSETQ. The CDR3 contains 15 residues. The V gene lost 0 bases and the J gene lost 9 bases, with 13 bases spanning the gap. This CDR3 reads CASSLGTGSSSPLHF. In DNA form, the CDR3 reads TGCGCCAGCAGCTTGGGAACTGGGAGTAGTTCACCCCTCCACTTT.

V usage is TRBV10-3 and J usage is TRBJ1-6; 9 nucleotides match TRBD1. The germline gives CDR1 ENHRY, CDR2 SYGVKD. This CDR3 comprises 13 residues. The trim removed 10 bases at V and 7 bases at J, leaving 5 bases unmatched. CDR3 in amino acids: CATRGTGNSPLHF. For the CDR3, the DNA is TGTGCCACCCGAGGGACAGGGAATTCACCCCTCCACTTT.